This T cell receptor (beta chain) comes out of a study of T cells in Graves' hyperthyroidism and ophthalmopathy. The study's findings and limits: In blood, most of the thyroid clonotypes expanded above 0.001 were also present.

The study defined stable Graves' hyperthyroidism as no ophthalmopathy progression within 18 months. Criteria for exclusion of patients were uncontrolled infection, other autoimmune disease, pregnancy or lactation. Amplification targeted TCR beta CDR3 regions from RNA transcripts. The study used the HTBI primer set for a first-round RT-PCR of the TCR CDR3. MiXCR was run by TCRdb on the multiplex PCR reads, yielding one entry per CDR3 protein. The table lists hundreds of thousands of distinct CDR3 sequences, about 15% of them singletons, with approximately 10% in the top ten. Concerning this clonotype itself: What it binds is unknown.

Sequencing used blood. The sequence was obtained from a woman between 18 and 30 years old with Graves' hyperthyroidism.

CDR3 DNA: TGTGCCAGCAGCCAAGAAGTCGCTGTCACAGTCTATGGCTACACCTTC. Protein product: CASSQEVAVTVYGYTF. The chain uses TRBV14 and TRBJ1-2; D is uncertain. Germline loops: CDR1 SGHDN, CDR2 FVKESK. The CDR3 runs 16 residues. Between the trimmed V and J ends, which lost 0 bases and 4 bases, there was a span of 15 bases.